The TCR beta chain described here comes from a study of beta chain features in type 1 diabetes. Expressed TCRB transcripts were sequenced because the entire RNA isolate underwent reverse transcription. Using immunoSEQ multiplex PCR, the repertoire was profiled, and TCRdb retains in-frame clones only, with some absent. This sample has more than 550,000 clones, with over 12% found just once. Sorted populations all exceeded 98% purity. Whole-study findings and limits: HLA effects on TCRB rearrangement stayed unresolved here. Type 1 diabetes patients had moderately but significantly shorter TCRB CDR3s in all four CD4+ subsets. VDJ junctions in type 1 diabetes patients carried more deletions and fewer insertions. Sequencing the cDNA could make cells with high TCR expression show up more than they should.

Details on this clone: Antigen: not known.

The material sequenced was naive CD4+ T cells from blood. The clonotype was recovered from a man younger than 30 with type 1 diabetes.

In nucleotides, the CDR3 is TGTGCCAGCAGCTTGATAGCGGGGGAGCAGTTCTTC. Translated, it gives CASSLIAGEQFF. V gene TRBV7-2 combines with J gene TRBJ2-1; 8 positions match TRBD2. The J segment lost 10 bases and the V segment lost 3 bases, leaving 2 bases of the junction unmatched. CDR1 is SGHTA and CDR2 is FQGNSA in the germline V gene. This CDR3 contains 12 residues.